The clone carrying this T cell receptor beta chain was picked up a small number of times. The antigen remains undetermined. Since the CDR3 does not end with the conserved phenylalanine or tryptophan, this likely comes from a read error. This sample was included in a study of blood T cells in healthy people across ages. Study conclusions and caveats: Reliance upon unsorted PBMCs precluded definitive naive versus antigen-experienced comparison. Roughly linear age-related decline in beta diversity appeared, significant by age roughly 40. In these data, TCR beta diversity tracked strongly with naive T cell percentage.

CDR3 length: 15 amino acids. Germline V gene lookup returns CDR1 MNHEY and CDR2 SMNVEV (reference sequence). V was trimmed by 5 bases and J by 7 bases, leaving 17 bases between them. Next came a second PCR, run for about 7 to 11 cycles, which used a sample-barcoded 5' primer along with a J-beta primer mix. TCRdb ran MiXCR on the 5' RACE reads and lists one entry per CDR3 protein. The sample contains 550,000 to 750,000 distinct CDR3 sequences, 20% to 25% of which appear only once. The V call is TRBV27, the J call TRBJ1-4; the D gene is possibly TRBD1 (5 bases). The sequencing sample was made of blood. The clonotype was recovered from a man in his 70s in good health. DNA for the CDR3: TGTGCCAGCAGTAAAACCGGGGCTCGGGGTGAAAAACTGTTTTCT. Translating it yields CASSKTGARGEKLFS.